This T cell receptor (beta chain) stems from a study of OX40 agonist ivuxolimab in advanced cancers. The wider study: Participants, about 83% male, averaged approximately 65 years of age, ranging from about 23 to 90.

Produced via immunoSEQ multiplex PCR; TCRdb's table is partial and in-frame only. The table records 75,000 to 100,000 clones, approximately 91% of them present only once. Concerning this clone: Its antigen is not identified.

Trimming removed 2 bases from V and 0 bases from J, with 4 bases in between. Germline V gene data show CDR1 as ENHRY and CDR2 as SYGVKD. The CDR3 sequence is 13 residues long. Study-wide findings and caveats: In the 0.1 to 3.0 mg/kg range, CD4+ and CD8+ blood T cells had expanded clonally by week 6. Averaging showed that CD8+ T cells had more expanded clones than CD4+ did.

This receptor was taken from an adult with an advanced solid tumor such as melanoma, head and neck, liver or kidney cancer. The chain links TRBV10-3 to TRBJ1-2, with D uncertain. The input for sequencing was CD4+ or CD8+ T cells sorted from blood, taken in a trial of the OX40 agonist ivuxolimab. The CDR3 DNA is TGTGCCATCAGTGAGGGGACTAACTATGGCTACACCTTC. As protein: CAISEGTNYGYTF.